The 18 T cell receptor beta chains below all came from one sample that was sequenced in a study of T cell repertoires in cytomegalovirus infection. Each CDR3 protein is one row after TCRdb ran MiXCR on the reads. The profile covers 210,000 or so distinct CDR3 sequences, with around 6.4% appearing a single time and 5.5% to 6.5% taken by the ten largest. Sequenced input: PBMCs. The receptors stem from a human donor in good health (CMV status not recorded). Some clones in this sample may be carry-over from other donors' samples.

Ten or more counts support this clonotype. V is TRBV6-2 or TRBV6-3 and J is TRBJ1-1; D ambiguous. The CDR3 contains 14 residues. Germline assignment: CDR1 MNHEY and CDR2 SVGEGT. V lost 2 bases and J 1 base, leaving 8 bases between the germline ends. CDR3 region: CASSYRSTNTEAFF. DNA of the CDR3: TGTGCCAGCAGTTACCGGAGTACGAACACTGAAGCTTTCTTT.

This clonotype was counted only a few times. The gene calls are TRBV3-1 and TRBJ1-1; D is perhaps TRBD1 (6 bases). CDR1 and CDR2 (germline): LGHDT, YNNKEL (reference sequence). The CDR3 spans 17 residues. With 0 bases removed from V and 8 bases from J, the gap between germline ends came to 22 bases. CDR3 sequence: CASSQDPPGDVNQEAFF. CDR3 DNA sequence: TGTGCCAGCAGCCAAGACCCCCCAGGGGACGTGAATCAGGAAGCTTTCTTT.

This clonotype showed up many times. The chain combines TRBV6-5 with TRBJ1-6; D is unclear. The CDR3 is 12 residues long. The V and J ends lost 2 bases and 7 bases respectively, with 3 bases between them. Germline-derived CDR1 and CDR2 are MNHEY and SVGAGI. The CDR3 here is CASSYVNSPLHF. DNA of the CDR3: TGTGCCAGCAGTTACGTGAATTCACCCCTCCACTTT.

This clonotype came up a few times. The CDR3 sequence: CASSLYGTSGGMNEQFF. The DNA of the CDR3 is TGTGCCAGCAGCTTATATGGGACTAGCGGGGGGATGAATGAGCAGTTCTTC. J is TRBJ2-1 and V is TRBV7-3; 15 bases agree with TRBD2. Germline V lookup: CDR1 SGHTA, CDR2 FQGTGA. CDR3 size: 17 residues. With V trimmed by 2 bases and J by 7 bases, 6 bases remained unmatched.

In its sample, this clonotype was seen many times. The CDR3 nucleotides are TGTGCCAGCAGTTCCAGCTTCGAGCAGTACTTC. Residues: CASSSSFEQYF. The chain combines TRBV12-3 or TRBV12-4 with TRBJ2-7, with D hard to call. The CDR3 runs to 11 residues. Trimming shortened V by 4 bases and J by 6 bases, and 7 bases separated the two germline ends.

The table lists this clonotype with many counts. The DNA for the CDR3 is TGTGCCAGCAGTGAATGGAGGGACACCGGGGAGCTGTTTTTT. Translating gives CASSEWRDTGELFF. The chain is built from TRBV6-1 and TRBJ2-2, with D possibly being TRBD2 (6 bases). The V end was cut by 2 bases, the J end by 3 bases, with 7 bases between. Per the germline V gene, CDR1 is MNHNS and CDR2 is SASEGT. CDR3 length equals 14 residues.

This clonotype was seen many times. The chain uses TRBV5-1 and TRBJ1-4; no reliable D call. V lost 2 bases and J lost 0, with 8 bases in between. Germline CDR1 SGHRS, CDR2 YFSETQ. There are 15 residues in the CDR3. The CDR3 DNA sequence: TGCGCCAGCAGCTTTACAGCGCCAACTAATGAAAAACTGTTTTTT. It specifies CASSFTAPTNEKLFF.

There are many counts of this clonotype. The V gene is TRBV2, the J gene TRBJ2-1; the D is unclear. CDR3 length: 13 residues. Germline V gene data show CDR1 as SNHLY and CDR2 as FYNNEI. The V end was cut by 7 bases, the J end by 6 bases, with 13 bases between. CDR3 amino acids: CASTTTYVNEQFF. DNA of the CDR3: TGTGCCAGCACTACAACCTACGTCAATGAGCAGTTCTTC.

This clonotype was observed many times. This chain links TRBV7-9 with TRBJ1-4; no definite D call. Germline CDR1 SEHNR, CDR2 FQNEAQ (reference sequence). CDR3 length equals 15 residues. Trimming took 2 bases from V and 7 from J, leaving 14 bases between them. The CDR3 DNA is TGTGCCAGCAGCTTATTAAGGACGACCGGTGAAAAACTGTTTTTT. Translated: CASSLLRTTGEKLFF.

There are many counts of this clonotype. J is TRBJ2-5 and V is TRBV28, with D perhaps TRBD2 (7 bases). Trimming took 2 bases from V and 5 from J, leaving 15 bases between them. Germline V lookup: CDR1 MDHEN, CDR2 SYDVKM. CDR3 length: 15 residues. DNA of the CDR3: TGTGCCAGCAGTTTAGTGGGGGGGCTAATGGAGACCCAGTACTTC. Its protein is CASSLVGGLMETQYF. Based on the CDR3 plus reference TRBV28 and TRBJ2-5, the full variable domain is DVKVTQSSRYLVKRTGEKVFLECVQDMDHENMFWYRQDPGLGLRLIYFSYDVKMKEKGDIPEGYSVSREKKERFSLILESASTNQTSMYLCASSLVGGLMETQYFGPGTRLLVL.

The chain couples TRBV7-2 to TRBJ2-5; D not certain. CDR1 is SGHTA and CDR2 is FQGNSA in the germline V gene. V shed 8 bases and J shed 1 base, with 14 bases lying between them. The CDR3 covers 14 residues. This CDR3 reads CASQQSTAQETQYF. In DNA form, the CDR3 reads TGTGCCAGCCAGCAGAGCACGGCCCAAGAGACCCAGTACTTC.

The DNA for the CDR3 is TGTGCCAGCAGTTCATCAGGGGAGGGGACCTACGAGCAGTACTTC. Residues: CASSSSGEGTYEQYF. The rearrangement links TRBV28 to TRBJ2-7, with D maybe TRBD2 (7 bases). The V end was cut by 4 bases, the J end by 2 bases, with 15 bases between. Germline V lookup: CDR1 MDHEN, CDR2 SYDVKM. The CDR3 is 15 amino acids.

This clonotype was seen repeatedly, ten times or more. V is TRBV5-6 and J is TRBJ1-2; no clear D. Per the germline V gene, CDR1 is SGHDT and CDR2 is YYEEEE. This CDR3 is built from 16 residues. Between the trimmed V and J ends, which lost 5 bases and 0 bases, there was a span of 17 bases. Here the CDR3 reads CASSRVARMANYGYTF. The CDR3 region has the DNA TGTGCCAGCAGTCGGGTGGCGAGAATGGCTAACTATGGCTACACCTTC.

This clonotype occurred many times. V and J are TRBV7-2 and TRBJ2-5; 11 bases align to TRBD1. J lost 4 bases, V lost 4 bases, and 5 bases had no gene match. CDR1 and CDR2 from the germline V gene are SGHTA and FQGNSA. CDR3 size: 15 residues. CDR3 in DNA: TGTGCCAGCAGCTCGTCCGGGACAGGGGGAGAGACCCAGTACTTC. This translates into CASSSSGTGGETQYF.

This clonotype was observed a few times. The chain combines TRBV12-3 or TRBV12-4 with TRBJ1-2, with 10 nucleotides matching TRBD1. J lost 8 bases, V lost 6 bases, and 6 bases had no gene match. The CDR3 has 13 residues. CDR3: CASSWDRGVGYTF. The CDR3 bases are TGTGCCAGCAGCTGGGACAGGGGCGTCGGCTACACCTTC.

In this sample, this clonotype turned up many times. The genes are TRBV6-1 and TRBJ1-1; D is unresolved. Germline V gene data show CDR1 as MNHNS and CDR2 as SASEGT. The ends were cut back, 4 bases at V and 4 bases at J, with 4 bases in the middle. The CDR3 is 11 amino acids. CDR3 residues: CASSVGTEAFF. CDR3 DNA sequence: TGTGCCAGCAGTGTGGGCACTGAAGCTTTCTTT.

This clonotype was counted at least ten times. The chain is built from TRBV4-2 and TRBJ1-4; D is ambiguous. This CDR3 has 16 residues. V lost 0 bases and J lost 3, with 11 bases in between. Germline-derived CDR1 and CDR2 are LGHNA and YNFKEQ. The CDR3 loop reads CASSQDRGLANEKLFF. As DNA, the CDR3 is TGTGCCAGCAGCCAAGATCGTGGGCTTGCTAATGAAAAACTGTTTTTT.

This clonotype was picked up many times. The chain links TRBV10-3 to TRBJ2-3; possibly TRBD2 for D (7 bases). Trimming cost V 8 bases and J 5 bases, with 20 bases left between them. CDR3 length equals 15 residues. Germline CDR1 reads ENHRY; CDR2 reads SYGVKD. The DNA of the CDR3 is TGTGCCATCGCGAGCATGGCGGGGGCGGGAGATACGCAGTATTTT. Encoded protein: CAIASMAGAGDTQYF.